This T cell receptor (beta chain) was identified during a study of cytomegalovirus exposure and HLA in healthy donors. At the level of the study: Among several hundred genotyped donors, around 80% fell in the Caucasian-associated ancestry cluster.

This clone was counted between two and nine times. What it binds is not known. Study observations and caveats: Per a prior analysis, the majority of TCR beta V segments were productive roughly 87% or roughly 30% of the time.

PCR amplification relied on 60 Vbeta primers (plus 13 Jbeta primers). Only in-frame clones appear in the TCRdb table, and some are missing; sequencing was by immunoSEQ multiplex PCR. The sample lists about 130,000 clones, approximately 17% seen once, with about 3% in the top ten. The material sequenced was PBMCs. The TCR was taken from a female donor in good health and CMV-seropositive.

CDR3 loop: CASSPTGGHTEAFF. For the CDR3, the DNA is TGTGCCAGCAGCCCGACAGGGGGCCACACTGAAGCTTTCTTT. The chain joins TRBV5-6 to TRBJ1-1; TRBD1 matches at 10 bases. This CDR3 spans 14 amino acids. The trim removed 4 bases at V and 3 bases at J, leaving 3 bases unmatched. Germline V gene data show CDR1 as SGHDT and CDR2 as YYEEEE.